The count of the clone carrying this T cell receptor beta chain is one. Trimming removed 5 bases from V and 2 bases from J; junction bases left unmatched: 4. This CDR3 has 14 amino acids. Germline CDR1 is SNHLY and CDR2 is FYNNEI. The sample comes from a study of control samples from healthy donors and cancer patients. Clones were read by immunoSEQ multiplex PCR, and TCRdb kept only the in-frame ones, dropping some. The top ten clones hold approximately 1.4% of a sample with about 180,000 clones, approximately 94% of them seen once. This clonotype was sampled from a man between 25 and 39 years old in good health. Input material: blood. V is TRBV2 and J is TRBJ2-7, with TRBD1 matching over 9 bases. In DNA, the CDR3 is TGTGCCAGCAGTCCCCGACAGGGGGCCTACGAGCAGTACTTC. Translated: CASSPRQGAYEQYF.